This T cell receptor (beta chain) derives from a study of blood T cell repertoires in COVID-19. Study details: Sites in the United States, Italy and Spain provided acute and convalescent COVID-19 samples. T cells, B-cell-depleted T cells, or PBMCs supplied cDNA or gDNA.

CDR3 length equals 15 residues. CDR1 MNHEY and CDR2 SVGAGI come from the germline V gene. The trim removed 4 bases at V and 3 bases at J, leaving 6 bases unmatched. Per the original methods: Nucleated cell counts were estimated from reference gene primer amplification. The table came from immunoSEQ multiplex PCR; TCRdb's copy has only in-frame clones and leaves some out. V, J and clone size were drawn from that table, and D and trimming were deduced from the DNA. The data show a few hundred thousand clones, approximately 86% seen once. The source is a man aged 55 to 70 with acute or convalescent COVID-19. The sample taken for sequencing was peripheral blood. This chain links TRBV6-5 with TRBJ2-7; 10 bases fit TRBD1. In DNA, the CDR3 is TGTGCCAGCAGTTCCCGGGACAGGGGACTCTACGAGCAGTACTTC. Its translation is CASSSRDRGLYEQYF.